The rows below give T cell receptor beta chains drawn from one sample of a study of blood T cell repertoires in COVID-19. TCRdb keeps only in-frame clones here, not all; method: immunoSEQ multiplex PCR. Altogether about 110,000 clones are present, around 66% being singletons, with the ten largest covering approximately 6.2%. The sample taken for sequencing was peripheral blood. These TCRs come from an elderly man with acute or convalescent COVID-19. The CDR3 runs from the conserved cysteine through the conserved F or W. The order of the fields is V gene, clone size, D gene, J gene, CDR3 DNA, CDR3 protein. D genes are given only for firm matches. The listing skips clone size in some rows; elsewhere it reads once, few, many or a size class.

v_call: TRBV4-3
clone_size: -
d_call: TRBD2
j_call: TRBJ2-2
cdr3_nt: TGCGCCAGCAGCCAAGAAAAAGAAGGACTAGCGGCCGGGGAGCTGTTTTTT
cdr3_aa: CASSQEKEGLAAGELFF

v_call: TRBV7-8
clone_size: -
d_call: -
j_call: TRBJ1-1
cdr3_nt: TGTGCCAGCAGCTTAGGCTCCCAGGGCCGGGACACTGAAGCTTTCTTT
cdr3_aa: CASSLGSQGRDTEAFF

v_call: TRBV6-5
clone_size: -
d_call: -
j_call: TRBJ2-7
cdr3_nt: TGTGCCAGCAGCTCTGTCGGGGACGAGCAGTACTTC
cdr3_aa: CASSSVGDEQYF

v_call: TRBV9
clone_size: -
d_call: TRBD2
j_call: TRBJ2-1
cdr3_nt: TGTGCCAGCAGCTCCCGCGCGGCGGGAGTGGGGAATGAGCAGTTCTTC
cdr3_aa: CASSSRAAGVGNEQFF

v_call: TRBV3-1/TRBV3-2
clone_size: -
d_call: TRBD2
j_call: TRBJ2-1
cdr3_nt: TGTGCCAGCAGCGATCCGGGACTAGCGGGAAGGAATGAGCAGTTCTTC
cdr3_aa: CASSDPGLAGRNEQFF

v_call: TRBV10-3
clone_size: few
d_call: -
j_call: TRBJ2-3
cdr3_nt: TGTGCCATCCGGAAAGAACAGCGCACAGATACGCAGTATTTT
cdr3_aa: CAIRKEQRTDTQYF

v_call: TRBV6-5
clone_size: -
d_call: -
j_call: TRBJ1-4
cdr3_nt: TGTGCCAGCAGAGGACAACTGGGGGAAAAACTGTTTTTT
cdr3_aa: CASRGQLGEKLFF

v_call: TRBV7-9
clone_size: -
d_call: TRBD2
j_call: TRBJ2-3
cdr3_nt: TGTGCCAGCAGCTTCTCTAGCGGGACAGATACGCAGTATTTT
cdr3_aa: CASSFSSGTDTQYF

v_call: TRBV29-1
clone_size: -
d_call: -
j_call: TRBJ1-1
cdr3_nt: TGCAGCGTTGCGGGAAGATGGGTCACTGAAGCTTTCTTT
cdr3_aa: CSVAGRWVTEAFF

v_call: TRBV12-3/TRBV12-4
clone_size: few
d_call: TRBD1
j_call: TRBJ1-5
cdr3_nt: TGTGCCAGCAGCACAGGGGGGGATCAGCCCCAGCATTTT
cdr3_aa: CASSTGGDQPQHF

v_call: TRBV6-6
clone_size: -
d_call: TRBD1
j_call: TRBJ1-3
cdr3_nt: TGTGCCAGCAGTGGGACAGGCGGTGGAAACACCATATATTTT
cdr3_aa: CASSGTGGGNTIYF

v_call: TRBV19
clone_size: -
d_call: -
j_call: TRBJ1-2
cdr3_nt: TGTGCCAGCAACCTAGATACTGGGGGCGGTGGCTACACCTTC
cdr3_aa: CASNLDTGGGGYTF

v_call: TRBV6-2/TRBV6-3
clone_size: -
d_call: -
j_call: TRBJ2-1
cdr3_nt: TGTGCCAGCAGCCTCCAGGTTTCGGCGTTGGTGCAGTTCTTC
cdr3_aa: CASSLQVSALVQFF

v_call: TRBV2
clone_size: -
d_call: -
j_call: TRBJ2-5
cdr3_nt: TGTGCCAGTGCTACAGGCCCGTGGGAGACCCAGTACTTC
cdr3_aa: CASATGPWETQYF

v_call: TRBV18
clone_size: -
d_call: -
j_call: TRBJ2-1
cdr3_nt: TGTGCCAGCTCAAAAGGTGGACAGAACAATGAGCAGTTCTTC
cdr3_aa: CASSKGGQNNEQFF

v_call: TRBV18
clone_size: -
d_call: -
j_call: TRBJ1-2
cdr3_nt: TGTGCCAGCTCACCATCGGAGCAATATGGCTACACCTTC
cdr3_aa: CASSPSEQYGYTF

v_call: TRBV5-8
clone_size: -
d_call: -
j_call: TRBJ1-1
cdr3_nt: TGTGCCAGCAGCCCCTATGTGACAGTTACTGAAGCTTTCTTT
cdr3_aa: CASSPYVTVTEAFF

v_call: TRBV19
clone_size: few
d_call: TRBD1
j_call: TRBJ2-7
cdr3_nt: TGTGCCAGTAGCACGGACAGGGGGTCCACCTACGAGCAGTACTTC
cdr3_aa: CASSTDRGSTYEQYF

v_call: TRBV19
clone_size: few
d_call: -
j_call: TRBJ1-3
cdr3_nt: TGTGCCAGTAGATGGACAGACACTAACCTACAATCTGGAAACACCATATATTTT
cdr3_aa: CASRWTDTNLQSGNTIYF

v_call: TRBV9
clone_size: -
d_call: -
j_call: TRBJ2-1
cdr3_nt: TGTGCCAGCAGCGCCTTCGCAGGCCCGGGGGATGAGCAGTTCTTC
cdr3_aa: CASSAFAGPGDEQFF

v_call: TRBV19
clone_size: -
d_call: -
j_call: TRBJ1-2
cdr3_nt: TGTGCCAGTACTGACACCTATGGCTACACCTTC
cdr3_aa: CASTDTYGYTF

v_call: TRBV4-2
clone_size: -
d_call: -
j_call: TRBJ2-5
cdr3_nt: TGTGCCAGCAGCCAACCCGAGGTGGAGACCCAGTACTTC
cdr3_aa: CASSQPEVETQYF

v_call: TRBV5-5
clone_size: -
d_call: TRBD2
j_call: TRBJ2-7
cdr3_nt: TGTGCCAGCAGCCGTCTAGCGGGAGTCCAAGAGCAGTACTTC
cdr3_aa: CASSRLAGVQEQYF

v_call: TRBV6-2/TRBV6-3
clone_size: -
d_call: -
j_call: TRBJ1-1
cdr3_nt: TGTGCCAGCAGTTCCTATCCAAGGGGAACTGAAGCTTTCTTT
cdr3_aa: CASSSYPRGTEAFF

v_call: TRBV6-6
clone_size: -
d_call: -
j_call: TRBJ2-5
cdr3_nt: TGTGCCAGCAGTTACGGACAGATAGAGACCCAGTACTTC
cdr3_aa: CASSYGQIETQYF

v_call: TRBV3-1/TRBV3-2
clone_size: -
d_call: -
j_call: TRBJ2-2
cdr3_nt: TGTGCCACCACAAACACCGGGGAGCTGTTTTTT
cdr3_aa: CATTNTGELFF

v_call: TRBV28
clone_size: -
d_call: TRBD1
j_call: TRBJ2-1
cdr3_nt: TGTGCCAGCAGTTTACCCGGGACAGAGTCCTACAATGAGCAGTTCTTC
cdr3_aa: CASSLPGTESYNEQFF

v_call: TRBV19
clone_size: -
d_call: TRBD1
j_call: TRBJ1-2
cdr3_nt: TGTGCCAGTAGTAAGACCCCCAGGGACAGCTGGGGCTACACCTTC
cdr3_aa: CASSKTPRDSWGYTF

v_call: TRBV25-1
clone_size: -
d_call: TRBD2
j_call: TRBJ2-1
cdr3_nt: TGTGCCAGCACCCAAGCGGGAGTCACCGATCGTGAGCAGTTCTTC
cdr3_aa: CASTQAGVTDREQFF

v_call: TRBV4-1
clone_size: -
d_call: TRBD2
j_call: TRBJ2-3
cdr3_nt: TGCGCCAGCAGCCAAGGGCTTCTAGCGGGAGGGTTGTCAGATACGCAGTATTTT
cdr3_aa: CASSQGLLAGGLSDTQYF

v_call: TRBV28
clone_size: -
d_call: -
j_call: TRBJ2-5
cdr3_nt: TGTGCCAGCAGTTTCCCTGGTTCGGGGGTCCAAGAGACCCAGTACTTC
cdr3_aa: CASSFPGSGVQETQYF

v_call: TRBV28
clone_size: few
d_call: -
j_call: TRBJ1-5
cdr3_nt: TGTGCCAGCACTCAGAGCAATCAGCCCCAGCATTTT
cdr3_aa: CASTQSNQPQHF

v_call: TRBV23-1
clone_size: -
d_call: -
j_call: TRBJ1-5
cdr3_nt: TGCGCCAGCAGTCAATCATGGCCGGATCAAGGGTTGGAACGGGGGGCTGCGCAGCCCCAGCATTTT
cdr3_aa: CASSQSWPDQGLERGAAQPQHF

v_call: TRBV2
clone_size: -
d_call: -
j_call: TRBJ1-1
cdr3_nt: TGTGCCAGCAGGACGCGGACTGAAGCTTTCTTT
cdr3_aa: CASRTRTEAFF

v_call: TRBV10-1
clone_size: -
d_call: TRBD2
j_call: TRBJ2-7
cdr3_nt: TGCGCCAGCAGTGGGGGGGGTTTTCCCGAGCAGTACTTC
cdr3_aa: CASSGGGFPEQYF

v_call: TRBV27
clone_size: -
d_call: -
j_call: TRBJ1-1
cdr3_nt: TGTGCCAGCAGTTTATATCCAGGACCGGGGACTGAAGCTTTCTTT
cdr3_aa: CASSLYPGPGTEAFF

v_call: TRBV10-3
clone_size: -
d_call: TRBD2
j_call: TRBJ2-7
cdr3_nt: TGTGCCACGGGACTAGCGGGAACCCCACCCGAGCAGTACTTC
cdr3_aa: CATGLAGTPPEQYF

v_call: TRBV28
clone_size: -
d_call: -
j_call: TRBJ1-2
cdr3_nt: TGTGCCAGCAGTTTCGAGGCTGGCTACACCTTC
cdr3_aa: CASSFEAGYTF

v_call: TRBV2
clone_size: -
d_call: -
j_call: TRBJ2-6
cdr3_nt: TGTGCCAGCAGCTTACAAAGCTCTGGGGCCAACGTCCTGACTTTC
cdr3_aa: CASSLQSSGANVLTF

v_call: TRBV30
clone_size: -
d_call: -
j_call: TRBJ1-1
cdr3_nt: TGTGCCTGGAGTGTACTGGGGCCGTTTGAAGCTTTCTTT
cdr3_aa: CAWSVLGPFEAFF